This T cell receptor beta chain was captured by sequencing in a study of vaccination and CD4 T cells after COVID-19. Treatment specified: approximately 9-day PBMC culture with coronavirus spike peptide pools or control peptides (ViraFEST assay). As for this clonotype: Antigen: not known.

The Oncomine TCR Beta short-read assay was applied to DNA of cultured CD4+ T cells. In TCRdb, the PCR reads were re-called with MiXCR into one record per CDR3 protein. The table records 9,500 to 15,000 distinct CDR3 sequences, 38% of them present only once. With V trimmed by 6 bases and J by 5 bases, 10 bases remained unmatched. This CDR3 contains 16 residues. From germline, CDR1 is SNHLY and CDR2 FYNNEI. The genes are TRBV2 and TRBJ2-1; TRBD2 agrees at 10 bases. Sequences were obtained from cultured CD4+ T cells from blood. This TCR derives from a human donor with COVID-19. The CDR3 loop is CASRDLAGVQNNEQFF. The CDR3, as DNA: TGTGCCAGCAGGGATCTAGCGGGGGTCCAAAACAATGAGCAGTTCTTC.